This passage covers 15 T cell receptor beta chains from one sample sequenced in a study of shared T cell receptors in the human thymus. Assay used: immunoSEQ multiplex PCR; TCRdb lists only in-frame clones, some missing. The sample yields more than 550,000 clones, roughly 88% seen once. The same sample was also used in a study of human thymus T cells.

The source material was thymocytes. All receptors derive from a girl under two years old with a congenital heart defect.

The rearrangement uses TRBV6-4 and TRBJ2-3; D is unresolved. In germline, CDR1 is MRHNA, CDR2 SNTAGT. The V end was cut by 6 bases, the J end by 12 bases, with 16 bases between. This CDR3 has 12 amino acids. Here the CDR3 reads CASSNDGLDQYF. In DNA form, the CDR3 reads TGTGCCAGCAGCAACGATGGCCTCGATCAGTATTTT.

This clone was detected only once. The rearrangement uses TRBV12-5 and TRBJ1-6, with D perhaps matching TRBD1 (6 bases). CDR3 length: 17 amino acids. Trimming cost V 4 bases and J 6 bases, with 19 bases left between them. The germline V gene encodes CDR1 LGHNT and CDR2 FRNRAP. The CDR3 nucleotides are TGTGCTAGTGGTTCGATCCCACGACAGGTCTCTAATTCACCCCTCCACTTT. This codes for CASGSIPRQVSNSPLHF.

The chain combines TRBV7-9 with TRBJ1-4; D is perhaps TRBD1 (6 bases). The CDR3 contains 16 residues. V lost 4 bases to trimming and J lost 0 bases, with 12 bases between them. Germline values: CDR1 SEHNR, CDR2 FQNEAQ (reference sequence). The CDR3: CASSSGQFATNEKLFF. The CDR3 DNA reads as TGTGCCAGCAGCTCTGGACAGTTTGCAACTAATGAAAAACTGTTTTTT. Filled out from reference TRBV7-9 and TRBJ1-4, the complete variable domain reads DTGVSQNPRHKITKRGQNVTFRCDPISEHNRLYWYRQTLGQGPEFLTYFQNEAQLEKSRLLSDRFSAERPKGSFSTLEIQRTEQGDSAMYLCASSSGQFATNEKLFFGSGTQLSVL.

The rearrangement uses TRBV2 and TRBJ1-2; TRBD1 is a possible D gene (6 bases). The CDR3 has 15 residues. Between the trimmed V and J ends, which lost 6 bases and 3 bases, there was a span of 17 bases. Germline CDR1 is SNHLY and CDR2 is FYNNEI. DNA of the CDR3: TGTGCCAGCAGCGACCCCGGACAGCCAGACTATGGCTACACCTTC. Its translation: CASSDPGQPDYGYTF.

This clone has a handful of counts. CDR3 nucleotides: TGTGCCAGCAGTCATCCCCGGGAGATCTACGAGCAGTACTTC. Residues: CASSHPREIYEQYF. This chain links TRBV7-2 with TRBJ2-7, with D possibly being TRBD2 (6 bases). The germline gives CDR1 SGHTA, CDR2 FQGNSA. This CDR3 contains 14 residues. The V gene lost 6 bases and the J gene lost 3 bases, with 15 bases spanning the gap.

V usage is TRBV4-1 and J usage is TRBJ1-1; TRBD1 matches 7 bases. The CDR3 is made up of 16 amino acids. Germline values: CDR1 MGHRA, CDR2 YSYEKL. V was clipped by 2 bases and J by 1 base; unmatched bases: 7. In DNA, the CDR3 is TGCGCCAGCAGCCAACCAGGGGGGTGGGGGAACACTGAAGCTTTCTTT. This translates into CASSQPGGWGNTEAFF.

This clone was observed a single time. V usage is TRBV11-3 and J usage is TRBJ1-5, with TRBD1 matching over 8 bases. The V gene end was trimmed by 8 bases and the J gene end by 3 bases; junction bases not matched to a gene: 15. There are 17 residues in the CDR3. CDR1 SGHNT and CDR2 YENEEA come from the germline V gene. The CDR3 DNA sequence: TGTGCCAGCGGGGTCTTTTTACAGGGGGGGACCAATCAGCCCCAGCATTTT. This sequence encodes CASGVFLQGGTNQPQHF.

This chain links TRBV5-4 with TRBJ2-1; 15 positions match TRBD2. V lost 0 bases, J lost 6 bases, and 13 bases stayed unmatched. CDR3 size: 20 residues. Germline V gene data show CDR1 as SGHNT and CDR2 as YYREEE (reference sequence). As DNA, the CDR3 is TGTGCCAGCAGCTTGGGATGGACTAGCGGGGGGGCCGCGGCTTCCAATGAGCAGTTCTTC. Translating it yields CASSLGWTSGGAAASNEQFF.

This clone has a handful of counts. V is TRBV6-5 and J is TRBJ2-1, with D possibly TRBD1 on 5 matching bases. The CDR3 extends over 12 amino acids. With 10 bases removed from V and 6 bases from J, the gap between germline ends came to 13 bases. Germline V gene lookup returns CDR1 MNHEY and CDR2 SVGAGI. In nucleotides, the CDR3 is TGTGCCACCGCTAGGGGAATCAATGAGCAGTTCTTC. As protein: CATARGINEQFF.

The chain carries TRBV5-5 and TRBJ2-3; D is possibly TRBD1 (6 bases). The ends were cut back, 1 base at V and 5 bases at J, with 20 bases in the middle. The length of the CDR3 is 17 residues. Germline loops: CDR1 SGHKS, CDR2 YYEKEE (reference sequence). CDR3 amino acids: CASSLIMIGQCRDTQYF. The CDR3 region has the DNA TGTGCCAGCAGCTTGATAATGATCGGACAGTGTCGAGATACGCAGTATTTT.

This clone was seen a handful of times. The CDR3 here is CASSQVGQQGRDTEAFF. In DNA, the CDR3 is TGTGCCAGCAGCCAAGTAGGACAACAGGGGAGAGACACTGAAGCTTTCTTT. V and J are TRBV14 and TRBJ1-1; 7 bases align to TRBD1. Looked up from germline, CDR1 is SGHDN and CDR2 is FVKESK. Germline trimming cut 1 base from V and 3 bases from J; bases unmatched to any gene: 11. The CDR3 spans 17 residues.

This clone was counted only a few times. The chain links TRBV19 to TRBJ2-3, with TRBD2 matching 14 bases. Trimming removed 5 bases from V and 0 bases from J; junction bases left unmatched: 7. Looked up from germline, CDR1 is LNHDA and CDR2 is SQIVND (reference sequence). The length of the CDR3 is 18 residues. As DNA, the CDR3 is TGTGCCAGTAGTCCCGCCCGACTAGCGGGGGGGAGCACAGATACGCAGTATTTT. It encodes CASSPARLAGGSTDTQYF. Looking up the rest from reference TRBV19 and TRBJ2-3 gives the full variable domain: DGGITQSPKYLFRKEGQNVTLSCEQNLNHDAMYWYRQDPGQGLRLIYYSQIVNDFQKGDIAEGYSVSREKKESFPLTVTSAQKNPTAFYLCASSPARLAGGSTDTQYFGPGTRLTVL.

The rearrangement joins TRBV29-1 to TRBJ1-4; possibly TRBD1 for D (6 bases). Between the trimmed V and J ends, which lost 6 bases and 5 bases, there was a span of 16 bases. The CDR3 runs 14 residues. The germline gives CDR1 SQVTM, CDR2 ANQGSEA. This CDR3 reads CSVGGQVANEKLFF. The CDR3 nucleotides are TGCAGCGTCGGGGGGCAGGTTGCCAATGAAAAACTGTTTTTT. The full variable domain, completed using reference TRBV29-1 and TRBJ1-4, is SAVISQKPSRDICQRGTSLTIQCQVDSQVTMMFWYRQQPGQSLTLIATANQGSEATYESGFVIDKFPISRPNLTFSTLTVSNMSPEDSSIYLCSVGGQVANEKLFFGSGTQLSVL.

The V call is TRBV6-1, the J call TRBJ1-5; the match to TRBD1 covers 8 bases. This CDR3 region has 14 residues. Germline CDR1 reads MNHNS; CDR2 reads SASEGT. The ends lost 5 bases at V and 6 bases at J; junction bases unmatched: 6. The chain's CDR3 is CASSLRGPPQPQHF. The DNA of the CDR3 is TGTGCCAGCAGTCTCAGGGGGCCGCCTCAGCCCCAGCATTTT.

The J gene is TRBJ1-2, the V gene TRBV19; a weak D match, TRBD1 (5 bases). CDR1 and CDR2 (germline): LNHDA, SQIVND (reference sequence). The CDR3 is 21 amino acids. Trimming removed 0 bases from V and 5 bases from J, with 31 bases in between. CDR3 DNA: TGTGCCAGTAGTATAGATCTATACTACTGGCACAGATCAGGGCGTTTTTATGGCTACACCTTC. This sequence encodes CASSIDLYYWHRSGRFYGYTF.